The source of this TCR beta chain is a study of metastatic and nonmetastatic thyroid tumors. Study-wide findings and caveats: Reports indicated that malignant thyroid tumors showed significantly higher TCR beta diversity than benign nodules did, in blood and tumor.

Ahead of thyroid surgery, no patient had received treatment of any kind. MiXCR reprocessed the PCR reads for TCRdb. The table shows around 23,000 clones, with over 25% occurring only once. This CDR3 has 14 amino acids. The germline gives CDR1 SGHTA, CDR2 FQGNSA. Trimming took 3 bases from V and 5 from J, leaving 14 bases between them. This clone is judged medium-sized. Its antigen is undetermined. This TCR derives from a female donor with papillary thyroid cancer or a benign thyroid nodule (not recorded which). Some clones in this sample may be carry-over from other donors' samples. Material for sequencing was blood. The gene calls are TRBV7-2 and TRBJ2-7, with D uncertain. CDR3 coding DNA: TGTGCCAGCAGCTTTTTGGCGACTGTAGACGAGCAGTACTTC. Residues: CASSFLATVDEQYF.